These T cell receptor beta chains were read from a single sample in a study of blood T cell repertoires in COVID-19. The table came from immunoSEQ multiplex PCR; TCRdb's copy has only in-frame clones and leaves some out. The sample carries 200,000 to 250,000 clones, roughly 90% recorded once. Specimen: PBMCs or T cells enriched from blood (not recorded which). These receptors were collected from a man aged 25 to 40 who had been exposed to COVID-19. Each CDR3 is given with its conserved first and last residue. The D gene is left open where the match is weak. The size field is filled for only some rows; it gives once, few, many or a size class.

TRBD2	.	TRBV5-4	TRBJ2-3	TGTGCCAGCAGCTTGACTCTGACTAGCGGGGGCACAGATACGCAGTATTTT	CASSLTLTSGGTDTQYF
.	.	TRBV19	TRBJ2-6	TGTGCCAGTAGTGAGTGGTCTGGGGCCAACGTCCTGACTTTC	CASSEWSGANVLTF
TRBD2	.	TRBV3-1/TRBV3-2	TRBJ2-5	TGTGCCAGCAGCCAGTGGACTAGCCAAGAAAGGGGGGAGACCCAGTACTTC	CASSQWTSQERGETQYF
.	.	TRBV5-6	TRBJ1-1	TGTGCCGACGGGGTTCACACTGAAGCTTTCTTT	CADGVHTEAFF
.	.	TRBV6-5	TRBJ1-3	TGTGCCGTGGAGTCCGCCATCTCTGGAAACACCATATATTTT	CAVESAISGNTIYF
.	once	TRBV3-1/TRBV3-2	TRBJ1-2	TGTGCCAGCAGCCCTCTAGAGGGTAGCCTCAACTATGGCTACACCTTC	CASSPLEGSLNYGYTF
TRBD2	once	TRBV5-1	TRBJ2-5	TGCGCCAGCAGCTTGGGGACTAGCGGGGGGGCCGACCAAGAGACCCAGTACTTC	CASSLGTSGGADQETQYF
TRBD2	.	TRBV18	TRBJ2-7	TGTGCCAGCTCACCACCTGGACTAGCCCTCTCCTACGAGCAGTACTTC	CASSPPGLALSYEQYF
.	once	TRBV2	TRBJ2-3	TGTGCCAGCAACGTAGAACAGGACGCAGATACGCAGTATTTT	CASNVEQDADTQYF
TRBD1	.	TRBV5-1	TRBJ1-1	TGCGCCAGCAGCTCGGGACAGAAGGACACTGAAGCTTTCTTT	CASSSGQKDTEAFF
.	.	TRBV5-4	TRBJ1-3	TGTGCCAGCAGCTTGGATCAGGGAGGAGGAAACACCATATATTTT	CASSLDQGGGNTIYF
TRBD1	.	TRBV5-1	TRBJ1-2	TGCGCCAGCAGCCCGGACAGGGTAGTAACTGGCTACACCTTC	CASSPDRVVTGYTF
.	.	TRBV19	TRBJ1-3	TGTGCCAGTAGTCAGGATCGCTCCGGAAACACCATATATTTT	CASSQDRSGNTIYF
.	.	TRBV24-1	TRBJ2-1	TGTGCCACCAGTGATTCTAATCACAATGAGCAGTTCTTC	CATSDSNHNEQFF
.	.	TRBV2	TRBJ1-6	TGTGCCAGCAGTGGTCGTGCAGGATCGGTTTCACCCCTCCACTTT	CASSGRAGSVSPLHF
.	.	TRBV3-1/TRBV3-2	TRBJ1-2	TGTGCCAGCAGCCAAGATCAAAGTGTGAGGGCAAACTATGGCTACACCTTC	CASSQDQSVRANYGYTF
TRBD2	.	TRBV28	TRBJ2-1	TGTGCCAGCAGTTTACCCAGCCTAGCGGGGGGGAAGCAGTTCTTC	CASSLPSLAGGKQFF
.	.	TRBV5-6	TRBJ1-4	TGTGCCAGCAACCACCGGGTGGGTGCAACTAATGAAAAACTGTTTTTT	CASNHRVGATNEKLFF
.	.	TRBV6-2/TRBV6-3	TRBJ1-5	TGTGCCAGCAGTTACGGTCGCAGGGCTGGCAATCAGCCCCAGCATTTT	CASSYGRRAGNQPQHF
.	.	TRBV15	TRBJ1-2	TGTGCCACCAGCGGTCCGGCGGGTAACTATGGCTACACCTTC	CATSGPAGNYGYTF
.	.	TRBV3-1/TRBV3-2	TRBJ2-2	TGTGCCAGCAGCCAAGACCCCCACCAGGGAAGTGTAACCGGGGAGCTGTTTTTT	CASSQDPHQGSVTGELFF
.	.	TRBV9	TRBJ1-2	TGTGCCAGCAGCGTATCCGACGGCACAGCTAACTATGGCTACACCTTC	CASSVSDGTANYGYTF
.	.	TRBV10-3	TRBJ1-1	TGTGCCATCAGTGATCCGGGTATGAACACTGAAGCTTTCTTT	CAISDPGMNTEAFF
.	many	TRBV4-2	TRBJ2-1	TGTGCCAGCAGCCAAGAAGTAGGGACTTCTAATGAGCAGTTCTTC	CASSQEVGTSNEQFF
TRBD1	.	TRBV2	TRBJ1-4	TGTGCCAGCAGTGATTTTGGGACAGGGAGTAAGGAAAAACTGTTTTTT	CASSDFGTGSKEKLFF
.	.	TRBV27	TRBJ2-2	TGTGCCAGCAGGGGAGGCGGGGAGCTGTTTTTT	CASRGGGELFF
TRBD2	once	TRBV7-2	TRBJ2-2	TGTGCCAGCAGCGAGCCGGGACTAGCGTCACGGGAGCTGTTTTTT	CASSEPGLASRELFF
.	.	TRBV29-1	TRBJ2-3	TGCAGCGTTGTGGAGGGGCCCTGGGATACGCAGTATTTT	CSVVEGPWDTQYF
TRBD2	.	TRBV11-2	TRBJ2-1	TGTGCCAGCAGCAAACTAGCGGGGTCCAACAATGAGCAGTTCTTC	CASSKLAGSNNEQFF
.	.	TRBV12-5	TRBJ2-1	TGTGCTAGTGGCCCCCTTCCCTCGGATGAGCAGTTCTTC	CASGPLPSDEQFF
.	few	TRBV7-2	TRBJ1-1	TGTGCCAGCAGCTTAGTACAGGGATATTTAGCTGAAGCTTTCTTT	CASSLVQGYLAEAFF
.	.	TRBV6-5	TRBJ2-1	TGTGCCAGCAGTTACTCGATCCCTTCCTGGAGCGATGAGCAGTTCTTC	CASSYSIPSWSDEQFF
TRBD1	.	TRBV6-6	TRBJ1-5	TGTGCCAGCAGCCCCCTAGGACAGGGGAACATCCTTGAAGGCAATCAGCCCCAGCATTTT	CASSPLGQGNILEGNQPQHF
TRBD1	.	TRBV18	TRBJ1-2	TGTGCCAGCTCGCCACAGGGGGAGAGTGGCTACACCTTC	CASSPQGESGYTF
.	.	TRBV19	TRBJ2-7	TGTGCCAGTAGTCCCCGGGCAGGGTACTCCTACGAGCAGTACTTC	CASSPRAGYSYEQYF
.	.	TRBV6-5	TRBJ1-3	TGTGCCAGCGGCGGCAACTCTGGAAACACCATATATTTT	CASGGNSGNTIYF
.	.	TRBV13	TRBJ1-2	TGTGCCAGCAGCCGCCGCGGGTCGTATGGCTACACCTTC	CASSRRGSYGYTF
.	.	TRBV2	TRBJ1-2	TGTGCCAGCAGCCTACAGGGAGATGGCTACACCTTC	CASSLQGDGYTF
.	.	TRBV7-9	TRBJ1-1	TGTGCCAGCATCCTCTGGGGAGGGACTGAAGCTTTCTTT	CASILWGGTEAFF
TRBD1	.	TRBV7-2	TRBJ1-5	TGTGCCAGCAGCATAACAGGGGGCGAGGGTCAGCCCCAGCATTTT	CASSITGGEGQPQHF
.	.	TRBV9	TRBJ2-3	TGTGCCAGCAGCGAACTAGTTAGCACAGATACGCAGTATTTT	CASSELVSTDTQYF
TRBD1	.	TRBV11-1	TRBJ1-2	TGTGCCAGCAGCTCCCGGACAGGAGTCTATGGCTACACCTTC	CASSSRTGVYGYTF
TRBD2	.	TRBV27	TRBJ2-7	TGTGCCAGCAGCCGAACCGGGACTACCCTTGAGGAGCAGTACTTC	CASSRTGTTLEEQYF
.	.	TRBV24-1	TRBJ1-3	TGTGCCACCAGTGACTCAGGGCTTTCTGGAAACACCATATATTTT	CATSDSGLSGNTIYF
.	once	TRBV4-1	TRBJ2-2	TGCGCCAGCAGCCAAGTCGCTGTAGGGGATGCTTCCGGGGAGCTGTTTTTT	CASSQVAVGDASGELFF
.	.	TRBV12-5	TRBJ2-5	TGTGCTAGTAGGGGGTGGGGCCAAGAGACCCAGTACTTC	CASRGWGQETQYF
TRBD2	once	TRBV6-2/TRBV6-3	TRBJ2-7	TGTGCCAGCAGTTCTTTGAGCGGGGGAATTTACGAGCAGTACTTC	CASSSLSGGIYEQYF
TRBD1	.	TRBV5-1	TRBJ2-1	TGCGCCAGCAGCGTGACGGGACAGGGCCACCCGCTCAACAATGAGCAGTTCTTC	CASSVTGQGHPLNNEQFF
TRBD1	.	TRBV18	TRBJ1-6	TGTGCCAGCTCACCACGGGACAGGGACAATTCACCCCTCCACTTT	CASSPRDRDNSPLHF
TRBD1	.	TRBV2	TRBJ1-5	TGTGCCAGCAGTGAGTCAGGGGGCGGGAGCAATCAGCCCCAGCATTTT	CASSESGGGSNQPQHF
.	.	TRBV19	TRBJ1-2	TGTGCCAGTAGTATCGACAGCCATTATGGCTACACCTTC	CASSIDSHYGYTF
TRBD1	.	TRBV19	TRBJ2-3	TGTGCCAGTAGTTACAGGGGCCGGGACCAGCCCCAGTATTTT	CASSYRGRDQPQYF
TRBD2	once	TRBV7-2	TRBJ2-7	TGTGCCAGCAGCTTGGAGACTAGCGGGGGGGTCCCCCCCTACGAGCAGTACTTC	CASSLETSGGVPPYEQYF
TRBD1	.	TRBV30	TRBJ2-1	TGTGCCTGCACGGGGGCCCGGACAGGGTACAACAATGAGCAGTTCTTC	CACTGARTGYNNEQFF
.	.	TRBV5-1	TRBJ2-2	TGCGCCAGCAGCTTGGCCTCTTTAGGGGGCGGGGAGCTGTTTTTT	CASSLASLGGGELFF
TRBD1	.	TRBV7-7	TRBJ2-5	TGTGCCAGCTCAGACAGGGTACTTGGAGAGACCCAGTACTTC	CASSDRVLGETQYF
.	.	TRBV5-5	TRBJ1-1	TGTGCCAGCAGCTTGGGGTCGGGTGGCACTGAAGCTTTCTTT	CASSLGSGGTEAFF
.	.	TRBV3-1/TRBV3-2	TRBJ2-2	TGTGCCAGCAGCACTTTCGGGGAAGTCTACGGGGAGCTGTTTTTT	CASSTFGEVYGELFF
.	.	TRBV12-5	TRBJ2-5	TGTGCTAGTGGCTCGCAATCCAGGGCAACGAGGATGGAGACCCAGTACTTC	CASGSQSRATRMETQYF